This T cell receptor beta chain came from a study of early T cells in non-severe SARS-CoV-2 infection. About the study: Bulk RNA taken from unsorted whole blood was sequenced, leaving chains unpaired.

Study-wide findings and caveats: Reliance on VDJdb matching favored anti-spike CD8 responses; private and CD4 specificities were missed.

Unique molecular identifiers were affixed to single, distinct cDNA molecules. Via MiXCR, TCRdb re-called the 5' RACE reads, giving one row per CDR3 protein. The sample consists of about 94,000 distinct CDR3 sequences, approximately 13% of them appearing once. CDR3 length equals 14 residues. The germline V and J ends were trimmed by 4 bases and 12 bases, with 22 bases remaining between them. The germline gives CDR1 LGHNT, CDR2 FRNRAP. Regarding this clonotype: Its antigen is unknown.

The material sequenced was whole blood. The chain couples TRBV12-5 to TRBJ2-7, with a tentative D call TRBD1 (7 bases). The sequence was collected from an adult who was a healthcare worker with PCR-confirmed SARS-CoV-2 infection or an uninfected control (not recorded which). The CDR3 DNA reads TGTGCTAGTGGTTCGGGGGACCCCCGGACAGGAGGGTACTTC. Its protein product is CASGSGDPRTGGYF.